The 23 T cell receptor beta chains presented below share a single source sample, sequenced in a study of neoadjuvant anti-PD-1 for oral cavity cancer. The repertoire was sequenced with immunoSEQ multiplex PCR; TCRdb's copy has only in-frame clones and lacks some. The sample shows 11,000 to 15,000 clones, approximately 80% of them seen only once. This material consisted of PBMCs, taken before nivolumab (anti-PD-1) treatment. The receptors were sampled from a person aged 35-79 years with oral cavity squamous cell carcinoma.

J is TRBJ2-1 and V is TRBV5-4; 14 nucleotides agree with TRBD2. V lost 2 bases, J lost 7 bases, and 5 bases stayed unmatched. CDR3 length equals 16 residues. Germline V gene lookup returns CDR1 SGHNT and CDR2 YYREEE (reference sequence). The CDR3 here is CASSLGLAGGINEQFF. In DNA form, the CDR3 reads TGTGCCAGCAGCTTAGGACTAGCGGGAGGCATAAATGAGCAGTTCTTC.

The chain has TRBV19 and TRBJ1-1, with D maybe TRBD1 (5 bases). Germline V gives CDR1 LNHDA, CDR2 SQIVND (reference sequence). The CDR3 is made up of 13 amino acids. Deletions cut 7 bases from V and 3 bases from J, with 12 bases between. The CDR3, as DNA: TGTGCCAGTATCCCGACCAGGGACACTGAAGCTTTCTTT. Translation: CASIPTRDTEAFF.

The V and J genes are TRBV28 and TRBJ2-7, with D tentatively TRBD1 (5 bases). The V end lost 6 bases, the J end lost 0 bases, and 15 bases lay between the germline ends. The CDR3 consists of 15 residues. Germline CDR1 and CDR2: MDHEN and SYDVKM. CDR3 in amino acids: CASSPRAPSSYEQYF. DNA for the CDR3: TGTGCCAGCAGCCCCAGGGCTCCTAGCTCCTACGAGCAGTACTTC. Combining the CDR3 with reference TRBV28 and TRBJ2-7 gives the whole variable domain DVKVTQSSRYLVKRTGEKVFLECVQDMDHENMFWYRQDPGLGLRLIYFSYDVKMKEKGDIPEGYSVSREKKERFSLILESASTNQTSMYLCASSPRAPSSYEQYFGPGTRLTVT.

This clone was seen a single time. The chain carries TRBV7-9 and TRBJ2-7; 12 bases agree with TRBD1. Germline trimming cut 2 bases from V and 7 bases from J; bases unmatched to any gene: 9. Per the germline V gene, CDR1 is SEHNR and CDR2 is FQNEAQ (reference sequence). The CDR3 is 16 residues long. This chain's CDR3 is CASSLTSGTGGAEQYF. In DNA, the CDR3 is TGTGCCAGCAGCTTAACTTCCGGGACAGGGGGCGCGGAGCAGTACTTC.

The CDR3 sequence is CASSPSAADTQYF. The CDR3 DNA follows: TGTGCCAGCAGCCCGTCCGCGGCAGATACGCAGTATTTT. The rearrangement joins TRBV11-2 to TRBJ2-3; D is unresolved. In germline, CDR1 is SGHAT, CDR2 FQNNGV. This CDR3 is 13 amino acids long. V shed 5 bases and J shed 4 bases, with 10 bases lying between them.

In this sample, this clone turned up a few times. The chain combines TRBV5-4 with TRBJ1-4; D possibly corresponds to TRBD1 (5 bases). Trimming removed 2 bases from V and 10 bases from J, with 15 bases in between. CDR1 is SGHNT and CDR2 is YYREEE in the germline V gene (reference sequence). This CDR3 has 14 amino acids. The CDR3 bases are TGTGCCAGCAGCTTACGACAGACCCCTGGAAAACTGTTTTTT. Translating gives CASSLRQTPGKLFF.

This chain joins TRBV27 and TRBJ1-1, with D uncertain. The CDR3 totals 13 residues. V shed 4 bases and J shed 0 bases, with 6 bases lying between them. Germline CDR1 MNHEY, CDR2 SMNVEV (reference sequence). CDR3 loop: CASSSRLNTEAFF. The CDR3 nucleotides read TGTGCCAGCAGTTCCCGTTTGAACACTGAAGCTTTCTTT.

The chain's CDR3 is CASTRAGQGTDTQYF. For the CDR3, the DNA is TGCGCCAGCACCCGCGCGGGACAGGGCACAGATACGCAGTATTTT. The chain couples TRBV5-1 to TRBJ2-3, with TRBD1 matching 8 bases. The germline V gene has CDR1 SGHRS and CDR2 YFSETQ. J lost 1 base, V lost 6 bases, and 7 bases had no gene match. The CDR3 is made up of 15 amino acids.

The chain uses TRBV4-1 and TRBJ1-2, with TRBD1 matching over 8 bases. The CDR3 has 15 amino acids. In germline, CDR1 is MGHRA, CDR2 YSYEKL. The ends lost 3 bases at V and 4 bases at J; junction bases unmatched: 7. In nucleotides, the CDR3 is TGCGCCAGCAGCCACGGGACAGGAGCCCCCTATGGCTACACCTTC. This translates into CASSHGTGAPYGYTF.

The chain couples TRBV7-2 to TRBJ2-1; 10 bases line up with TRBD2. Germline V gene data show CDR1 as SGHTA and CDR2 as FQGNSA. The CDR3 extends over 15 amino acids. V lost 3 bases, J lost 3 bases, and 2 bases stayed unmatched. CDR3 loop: CASSFGLADYNEQFF. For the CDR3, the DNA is TGTGCCAGCAGCTTCGGACTAGCGGACTACAATGAGCAGTTCTTC.

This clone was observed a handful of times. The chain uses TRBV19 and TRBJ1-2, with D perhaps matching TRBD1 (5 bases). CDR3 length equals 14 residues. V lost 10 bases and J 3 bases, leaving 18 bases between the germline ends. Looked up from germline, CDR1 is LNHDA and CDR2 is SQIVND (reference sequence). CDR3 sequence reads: CATARPGVDYGYTF. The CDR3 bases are TGTGCCACTGCTAGACCGGGGGTGGACTATGGCTACACCTTC.

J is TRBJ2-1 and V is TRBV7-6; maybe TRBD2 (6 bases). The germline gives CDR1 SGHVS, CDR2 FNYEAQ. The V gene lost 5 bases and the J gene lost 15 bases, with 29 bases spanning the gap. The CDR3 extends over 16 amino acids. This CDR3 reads CASSPFTPWTDGSWFF. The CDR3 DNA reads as TGTGCCAGCAGCCCATTTACGCCGTGGACCGACGGGAGTTGGTTCTTC.

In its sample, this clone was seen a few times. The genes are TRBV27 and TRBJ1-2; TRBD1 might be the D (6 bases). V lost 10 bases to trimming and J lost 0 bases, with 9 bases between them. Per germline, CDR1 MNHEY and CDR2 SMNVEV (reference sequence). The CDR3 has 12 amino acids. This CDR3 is CATRQANYGYTF. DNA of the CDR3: TGTGCCACCAGACAGGCTAACTATGGCTACACCTTC.

The CDR3 is CASSDYEQYF. The CDR3 DNA sequence: TGTGCCAGCAGTGATTACGAGCAGTACTTC. V is TRBV6-1 and J is TRBJ2-7; D ambiguous. The CDR3 spans 10 residues. CDR1 MNHNS and CDR2 SASEGT come from the germline V gene. Trimming shortened V by 3 bases and J by 4 bases, and 1 base separated the two germline ends.

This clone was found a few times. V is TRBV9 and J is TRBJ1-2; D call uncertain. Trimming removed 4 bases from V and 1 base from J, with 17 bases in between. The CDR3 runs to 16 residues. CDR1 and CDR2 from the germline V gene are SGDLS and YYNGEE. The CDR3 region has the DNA TGTGCCAGCAGCCCTCGGAGTGGGGTTCTTAACTATGGCTACACCTTC. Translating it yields CASSPRSGVLNYGYTF.

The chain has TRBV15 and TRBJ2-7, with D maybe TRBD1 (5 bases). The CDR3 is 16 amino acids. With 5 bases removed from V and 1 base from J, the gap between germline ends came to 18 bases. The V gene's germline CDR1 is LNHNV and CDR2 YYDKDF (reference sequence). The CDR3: CATSDPGQGSSYEQYF. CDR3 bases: TGTGCCACCAGCGACCCTGGGCAGGGAAGTTCCTACGAGCAGTACTTC.

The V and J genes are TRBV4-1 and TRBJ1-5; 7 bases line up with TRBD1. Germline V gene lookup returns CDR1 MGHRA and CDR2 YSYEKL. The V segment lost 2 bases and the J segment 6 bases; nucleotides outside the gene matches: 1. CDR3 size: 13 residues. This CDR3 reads CASSQTGVQPQHF. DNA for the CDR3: TGCGCCAGCAGCCAAACAGGGGTTCAGCCCCAGCATTTT.

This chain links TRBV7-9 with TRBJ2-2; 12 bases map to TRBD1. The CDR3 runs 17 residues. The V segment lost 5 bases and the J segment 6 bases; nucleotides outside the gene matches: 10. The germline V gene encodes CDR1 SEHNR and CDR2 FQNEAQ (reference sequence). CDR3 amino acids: CASSDRLGTGGPGELFF. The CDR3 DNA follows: TGTGCCAGCAGCGACCGGTTAGGGACAGGGGGCCCCGGGGAGCTGTTTTTT.

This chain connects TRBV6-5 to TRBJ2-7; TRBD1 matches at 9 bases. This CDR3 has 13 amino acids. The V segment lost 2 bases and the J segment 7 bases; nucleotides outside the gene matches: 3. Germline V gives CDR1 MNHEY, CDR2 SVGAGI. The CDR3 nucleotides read TGTGCCAGCAGTTACGGGACAGGGTGGGAGCAGTACTTC. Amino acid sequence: CASSYGTGWEQYF.

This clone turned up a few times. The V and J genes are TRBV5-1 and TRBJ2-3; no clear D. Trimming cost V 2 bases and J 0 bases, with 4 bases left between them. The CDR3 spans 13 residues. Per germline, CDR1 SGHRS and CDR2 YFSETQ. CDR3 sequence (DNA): TGCGCCAGCAGCTTATGGAGCACAGATACGCAGTATTTT. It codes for CASSLWSTDTQYF.

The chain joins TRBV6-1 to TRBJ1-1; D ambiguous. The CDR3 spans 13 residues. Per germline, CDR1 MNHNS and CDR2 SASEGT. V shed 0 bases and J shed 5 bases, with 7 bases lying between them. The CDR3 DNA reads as TGTGCCAGCAGTGAAGCGTGGGGTACTGAAGCTTTCTTT. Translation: CASSEAWGTEAFF.

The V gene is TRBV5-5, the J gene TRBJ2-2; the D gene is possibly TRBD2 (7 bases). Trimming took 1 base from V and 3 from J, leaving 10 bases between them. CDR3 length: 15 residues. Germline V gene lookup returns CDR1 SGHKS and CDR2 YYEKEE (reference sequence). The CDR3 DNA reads TGTGCCAGCAGCTTGTCGGGGGGCGACACCGGGGAGCTGTTTTTT. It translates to CASSLSGGDTGELFF.

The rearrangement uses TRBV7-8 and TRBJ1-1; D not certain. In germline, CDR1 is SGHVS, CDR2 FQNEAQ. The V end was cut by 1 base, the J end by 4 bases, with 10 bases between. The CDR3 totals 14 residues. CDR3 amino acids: CASSLDLGSTEAFF. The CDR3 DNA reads TGTGCCAGCAGCTTAGATCTGGGGAGCACTGAAGCTTTCTTT. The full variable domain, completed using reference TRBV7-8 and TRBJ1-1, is GAGVSQSPRYKVAKRGQDVALRCDPISGHVSLFWYQQALGQGPEFLTYFQNEAQLDKSGLPSDRFFAERPEGSVSTLKIQRTQQEDSAVYLCASSLDLGSTEAFFGQGTRLTVV.